This is a list of T cell receptor beta chains from one sample in a study of shared clonotypes between healthy human individuals. This table comes from immunoSEQ multiplex PCR, and its TCRdb copy is limited to in-frame clones, with some not included. The data show about 670,000 clones, more than 70% seen once. Material for sequencing was memory CD4+ T cells sorted from blood. These receptors were obtained from a woman in her thirties in good health. Each CDR3 is given with its conserved first and last residue. The D gene is left open where the match is weak. Some rows mark clone size as missing; the rest say once, few, many or name a class of expanded clone.

size	V	D	J	CDR3	DNA
NA	TRBV11-2	TRBD1	TRBJ1-1	CASSRDGTENTEAFF	TGTGCCAGCAGCCGAGACGGGACAGAGAACACTGAAGCTTTCTTT
NA	TRBV28	NA	TRBJ1-3	CASSRIVPGNTIYF	TGTGCCAGCAGCCGAATCGTCCCTGGAAACACCATATATTTT
NA	TRBV28	NA	TRBJ1-2	CASFKRGFYYGYTF	TGTGCCAGTTTTAAGCGGGGATTTTACTATGGCTACACCTTC
many	TRBV10-1	NA	TRBJ1-3	CASSESGRPNTIYF	TGCGCCAGCAGTGAGTCGGGCAGGCCAAACACCATATATTTT
NA	TRBV11-2	NA	TRBJ1-2	CASSLGVSYTF	TGTGCCAGCAGCTTAGGGGTTAGCTACACCTTC
few	TRBV5-4	NA	TRBJ2-1	CASSLLISGKGVF	TGTGCCAGCAGCTTGCTCATTTCCGGGAAGGGGGTCTTC
NA	TRBV5-1	TRBD2	TRBJ2-1	CASSLGDLRLAGLGEQFF	TGCGCCAGCAGCTTGGGCGACCTGAGACTAGCGGGATTAGGTGAGCAGTTCTTC
NA	TRBV28	NA	TRBJ2-7	CASSLLAYEQYF	TGTGCCAGCAGTTTATTAGCATACGAGCAGTACTTC
NA	TRBV5-1	NA	TRBJ1-1	CASSPTTANTEAFF	TGCGCCAGCAGCCCGACGACAGCGAACACTGAAGCTTTCTTT
NA	TRBV5-1	NA	TRBJ1-2	CASSRWEGGDGYTF	TGCGCCAGCAGCCGGTGGGAGGGCGGCGACGGCTACACCTTC
NA	TRBV6-5	NA	TRBJ1-2	CASSYSHGANYGYTF	TGTGCCAGCAGTTACTCCCACGGAGCTAACTATGGCTACACCTTC
once	TRBV28	NA	TRBJ2-7	CASSSPGRIYEQYF	TGTGCCAGCAGTTCACCGGGACGGATTTACGAGCAGTACTTC
NA	TRBV5-4	TRBD2	TRBJ2-1	CASSFEPGGAYNEQFF	TGTGCCAGCAGTTTTGAACCGGGAGGGGCCTACAATGAGCAGTTCTTC
NA	TRBV11-2	TRBD2	TRBJ2-7	CASRPGLAGTYEQYF	TGTGCCAGCAGACCCGGACTAGCGGGAACCTACGAGCAGTACTTC
NA	TRBV18	NA	TRBJ2-7	CASSSGTSYEQYF	TGTGCCAGCTCCTCCGGGACTTCCTACGAGCAGTACTTC
NA	TRBV11-2	NA	TRBJ2-6	CASRLRGTLTSSGANVLTF	TGTGCCAGCAGACTAAGAGGCACCTTGACCTCCTCTGGGGCCAACGTCCTGACTTTC
NA	TRBV28	NA	TRBJ1-5	CASSFGRYSNQPQHF	TGTGCCAGCAGTTTTGGACGGTATAGCAATCAGCCCCAGCATTTT
NA	TRBV19	TRBD1	TRBJ1-5	CASTRQQGALSNQPQHF	TGTGCCAGTACCAGACAACAGGGGGCCTTGAGCAATCAGCCCCAGCATTTT
NA	TRBV19	NA	TRBJ1-1	CASSGQMNTEAFF	TGTGCCAGTAGTGGACAAATGAACACTGAAGCTTTCTTT
NA	TRBV28	TRBD2	TRBJ2-7	CASSFLAGVINEQYF	TGTGCCAGCAGTTTCTTAGCGGGAGTTATTAACGAGCAGTACTTC
NA	TRBV5-4	NA	TRBJ2-3	CASSLASTDTQYF	TGTGCCAGCAGCTTGGCTAGCACAGATACGCAGTATTTT
few	TRBV7-2	NA	TRBJ2-5	CASRRDALSTGETQYF	TGTGCCAGCCGACGGGACGCCCTATCCACAGGGGAGACCCAGTACTTC
NA	TRBV4-1	NA	TRBJ1-4	CASSQEQRRTTEKLFF	TGCGCCAGCAGCCAAGAGCAACGGCGAACGACTGAAAAACTGTTTTTT
NA	TRBV11-2	NA	TRBJ2-5	CASSYQSPGRHQETQYF	TGTGCCAGCAGTTATCAATCCCCGGGACGGCACCAAGAGACCCAGTACTTC
NA	TRBV7-9	TRBD1	TRBJ2-5	CASSSGQGQETQYF	TGTGCCAGCAGCTCCGGACAGGGGCAAGAGACCCAGTACTTC
few	TRBV5-1	TRBD2	TRBJ2-1	CASRGGGSIDEQFF	TGCGCCAGCAGGGGTGGCGGGAGTATCGATGAGCAGTTCTTC
NA	TRBV12-2	NA	TRBJ2-7	CASRGRGPAGEQYF	TGTGCAAGTCGCGGGAGGGGGCCGGCGGGTGAGCAGTACTTC
NA	TRBV4-1	NA	TRBJ2-4	CASSQDTGRANIQYF	TGCGCCAGCAGCCAAGACACCGGTAGGGCGAACATTCAGTACTTC
NA	TRBV19	NA	TRBJ1-4	CASSTVDSPANEKLFF	TGTGCCAGTAGTACCGTGGACTCACCAGCTAATGAAAAACTGTTTTTT
once	TRBV11-2	NA	TRBJ1-1	CASSLDFFTEAFF	TGTGCCAGCAGCTTAGACTTTTTCACTGAAGCTTTCTTT
NA	TRBV18	NA	TRBJ1-1	CASSLSGRQTEAFF	TGTGCCAGCTCACTATCGGGGCGCCAGACTGAAGCTTTCTTT
NA	TRBV28	NA	TRBJ2-7	CASSGAGGIAYEQYF	TGTGCCAGCAGTGGGGCGGGTGGCATTGCCTACGAGCAGTACTTC
NA	TRBV11-3	NA	TRBJ2-7	CASSGGDSYEQYF	TGTGCCAGCAGCGGCGGGGATTCCTACGAGCAGTACTTC
few	TRBV4-2	TRBD1	TRBJ1-1	CASSQDPQGGLNTEAFF	TGTGCCAGCAGCCAAGACCCACAGGGGGGGTTGAACACTGAAGCTTTCTTT
NA	TRBV19	TRBD1	TRBJ2-4	CASSSTGENIQYF	TGTGCCAGTAGCTCGACAGGGGAAAACATTCAGTACTTC
many	TRBV18	NA	TRBJ1-5	CASSSTGANQPQHF	TGTGCCAGCTCATCAACGGGGGCAAATCAGCCCCAGCATTTT
NA	TRBV5-4	NA	TRBJ2-1	CASSPKGSTRTEQFF	TGTGCCAGCAGCCCTAAGGGTAGCACCCGTACTGAGCAGTTCTTC
NA	TRBV28	NA	TRBJ1-4	CASSSPQQGLAEKLFF	TGTGCCAGCAGTTCCCCGCAACAGGGTCTAGCCGAAAAACTGTTTTTT
NA	TRBV5-1	NA	TRBJ2-3	CASSPPGADTQYF	TGCGCCAGCAGCCCCCCCGGCGCAGATACGCAGTATTTT
few	TRBV9	TRBD2	TRBJ2-2	CASSGSGTSDHTGELFF	TGTGCCAGCAGCGGATCCGGGACTAGCGACCACACCGGGGAGCTGTTTTTT
NA	TRBV11-2	TRBD2	TRBJ2-1	CASSFAGGSYNEQFF	TGTGCCAGCAGCTTTGCGGGAGGTTCCTACAATGAGCAGTTCTTC
NA	TRBV14	NA	TRBJ2-7	CASSHQGGGSYEQYF	TGTGCCAGCAGCCATCAGGGAGGTGGCTCCTACGAGCAGTACTTC
few	TRBV10-1	NA	TRBJ2-7	CASSRDANEQYF	TGCGCCAGCAGTCGGGATGCCAACGAGCAGTACTTC